The rows below give T cell receptor beta chains drawn from one sample of a study of cytomegalovirus exposure and HLA in healthy donors. TCRdb's copy holds only in-frame clones and misses some; the assay was immunoSEQ multiplex PCR. The data contain approximately 81,000 clones, approximately 74% of them seen just once; the ten biggest clones take up about 6%. Sequenced sample: PBMCs. Receptors originate from a woman in her forties or fifties in good health and CMV-seropositive. Each CDR3 is given without its conserved first and last residue.

CDR3aa,j_gene,v_gene,len
ASSADGSGMGEQF,TRBJ2-1,TRBV9,13
ASSLGTSVTDTQY,TRBJ2-3,TRBV5-1,13
ASSQEEGGLSGELF,TRBJ2-2,TRBV4-2,14
ASSLDSGRLYNEQF,TRBJ2-1,TRBV7-6,14
SVGRGAGRGELF,TRBJ2-2,TRBV29-1,12
ASSLGGPYEQY,TRBJ2-7,TRBV7-8,11
ASSAGRELF,TRBJ2-2,TRBV25-1,9
ASSTVNTGELF,TRBJ2-2,TRBV25-1,11
ASSVGETGSYGYT,TRBJ1-2,TRBV9,13
ASSPTRNTQY,TRBJ2-3,TRBV7-2,10
ASTPQGGQPQH,TRBJ1-5,TRBV28,11
ASSSPRGGGYGYT,TRBJ1-2,TRBV27,13
ASSERGQTADFSNQPQH,TRBJ1-5,TRBV7-2,17
ASSRVGTVNTEAF,TRBJ1-1,TRBV28,13
ASSSGIGGEQY,TRBJ2-7,TRBV11-2,11
ASSQASAHTGELF,TRBJ2-2,TRBV4-2,13
SVSGTGSPYEQY,TRBJ2-7,TRBV29-1,12
ASSPPSTDTQY,TRBJ2-3,TRBV18,11